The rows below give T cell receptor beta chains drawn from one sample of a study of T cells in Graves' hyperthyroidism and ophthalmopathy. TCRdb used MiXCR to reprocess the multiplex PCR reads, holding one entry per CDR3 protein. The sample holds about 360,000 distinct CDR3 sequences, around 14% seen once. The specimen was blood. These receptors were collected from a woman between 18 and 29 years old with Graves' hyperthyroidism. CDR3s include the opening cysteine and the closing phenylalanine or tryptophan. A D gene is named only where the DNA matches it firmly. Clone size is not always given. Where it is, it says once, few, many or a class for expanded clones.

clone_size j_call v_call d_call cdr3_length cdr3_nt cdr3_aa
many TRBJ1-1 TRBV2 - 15 TGTGCCAGCAGGAGCCCGGGGGCCCGGGACACTGAAGCTTTCTTT CASRSPGARDTEAFF
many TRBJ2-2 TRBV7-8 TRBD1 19 TGTGCCAGCAGCTTCCCCCGGGACAGGGCTCTAATGAACACCGGGGAGCTGTTTTTT CASSFPRDRALMNTGELFF
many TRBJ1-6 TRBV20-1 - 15 TGCAGTGTCCCAAGAGGTTCCTCCTATAATTCACCCCTCCACTTT CSVPRGSSYNSPLHF
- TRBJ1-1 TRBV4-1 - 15 TGCGCCAGCAGCCAAGATGAATATATGAACACTGAAGCTTTCTTT CASSQDEYMNTEAFF
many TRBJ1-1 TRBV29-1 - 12 TGCAGCGTTGAGAAAGGGGTGGCTGAAGCTTTCTTT CSVEKGVAEAFF
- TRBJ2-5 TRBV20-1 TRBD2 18 TGCAGTGCTAGAGATTTGGGTGGGACTAGCGGGGTATGGGAGACCCAGTACTTC CSARDLGGTSGVWETQYF
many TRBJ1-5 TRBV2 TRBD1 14 TGTGCCAGCAGCGTTCAGGGGGGGAATCAGCCCCAGCATTTT CASSVQGGNQPQHF
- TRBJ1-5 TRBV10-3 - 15 TGTGCCATCAGTGACGTGAGGAGGGGCAATCAGCCCCAGCATTTT CAISDVRRGNQPQHF
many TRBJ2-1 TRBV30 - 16 TGTGCCTGGAGCGAGTCACTACTCCGGGACTACAATGAGCAGTTCTTC CAWSESLLRDYNEQFF
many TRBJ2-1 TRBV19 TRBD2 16 TGTGCCAGTACCAGGGAGGGATATTCGGCACACAATGAGCAGTTCTTC CASTREGYSAHNEQFF
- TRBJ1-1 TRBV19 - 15 TGTGCCAGTACAGGGTCCGGACGCTGGGGCCCTGAAGCTTTCTTT CASTGSGRWGPEAFF
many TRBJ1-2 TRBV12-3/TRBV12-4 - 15 TGTGCCAGCAGAGAGGCCGGCTCTTTCTGGGGTGGCTACACCTTC CASREAGSFWGGYTF
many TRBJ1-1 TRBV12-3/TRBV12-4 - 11 TGTGCCAGCACATCAGGGGTCGGAGCTTTCTTT CASTSGVGAFF
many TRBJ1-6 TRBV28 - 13 TGTGCCAGCAGTTCTATGGGATATTCACCCCTCCACTTT CASSSMGYSPLHF
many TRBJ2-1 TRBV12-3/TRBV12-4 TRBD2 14 TGTGCCAGCGGGACTAGCGGGAGCTACAATGAGCAGTTCTTC CASGTSGSYNEQFF
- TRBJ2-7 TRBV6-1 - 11 TGTGCCAGCAGTGACGGCCCGGGGCAGTACTTC CASSDGPGQYF
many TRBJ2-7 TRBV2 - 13 TGTGCCAGCAGCCCCAGGGCCTGGCACGAGCAGTACTTC CASSPRAWHEQYF
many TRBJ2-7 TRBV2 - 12 TGTGCCAGCAGTGAAGAAGCTTTCGAGCAGTACTTC CASSEEAFEQYF
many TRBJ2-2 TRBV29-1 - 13 TGCAGCGTTCACTTTCGGCTCGGCGGGGAGCTGTTTTTT CSVHFRLGGELFF
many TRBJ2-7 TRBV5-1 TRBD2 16 TGCGCCAGCAGTATGTCGACTAGCGGGGGAACCTACGAGCAGTACTTC CASSMSTSGGTYEQYF
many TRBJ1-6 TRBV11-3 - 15 TGTGCCAGCAGCTTCACGGGCAGTCCATCTTCACCCCTCCACTTT CASSFTGSPSSPLHF
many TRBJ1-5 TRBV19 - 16 TGTGCCAGTAGTATAGTGAGGGGGGACAGCAATCAGCCCCAGCATTTT CASSIVRGDSNQPQHF
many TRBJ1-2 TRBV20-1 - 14 TGCAGTGCTAGCCCGTGGACCGAGAACTATGGCTACACCTTC CSASPWTENYGYTF
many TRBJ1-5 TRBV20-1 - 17 TGCAGTGCTAGAGATCCCGACAGCCCATATAGCAATCAGCCCCAGCATTTT CSARDPDSPYSNQPQHF
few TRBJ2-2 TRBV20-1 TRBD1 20 TGCAGTGCTAGAGGGGGCTGGACAGGGGTTAGCGGAGCGAACACCGGGGAGCTGTTTTTT CSARGGWTGVSGANTGELFF
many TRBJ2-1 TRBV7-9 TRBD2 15 TGTGCCAGCAGGTCCGGGACTAGCGGGAGTAATGAGCAGTTCTTC CASRSGTSGSNEQFF
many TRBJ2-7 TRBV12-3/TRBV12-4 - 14 TGTGCCAGCAGTCCCGATGGGTTCTCCTACGAGCAGTACTTC CASSPDGFSYEQYF
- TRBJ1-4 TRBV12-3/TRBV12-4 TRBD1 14 TGTGCCAGCAGCGTAACAGGGGTAGGAGAAAAACTGTTTTTT CASSVTGVGEKLFF
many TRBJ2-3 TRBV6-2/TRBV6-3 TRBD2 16 TGTGCCAGCAGTCACCTAGCGGGAGTTAACACAGATACGCAGTATTTT CASSHLAGVNTDTQYF
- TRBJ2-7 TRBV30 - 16 TGTGCCTGGAGTGTAATCCCCACCCGCATAGGAGGCGAGCAGTACTTC CAWSVIPTRIGGEQYF
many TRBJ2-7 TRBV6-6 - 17 TGTGCCAGCAGTTACCCCACCCGGGACATCTCTGGGTACGAGCAGTACTTC CASSYPTRDISGYEQYF
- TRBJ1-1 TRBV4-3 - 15 TGCGCCAGCAGCCCCCTGGGGAAGATGAGCACTGAAGCTTTCTTT CASSPLGKMSTEAFF
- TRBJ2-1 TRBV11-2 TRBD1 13 TGTGCCGGGGGGACAGGGGGCTTAAATGAGCAGTTCTTC CAGGTGGLNEQFF
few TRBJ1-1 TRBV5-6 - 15 TGTGCCAGCATCCTATTCACCGACAGGAACACTGAAGCTTTCTTT CASILFTDRNTEAFF
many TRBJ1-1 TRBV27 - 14 TGTGCCAGCAGTCTTTCGGGGTGGAACACTGAAGCTTTCTTT CASSLSGWNTEAFF
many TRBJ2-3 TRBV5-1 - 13 TGCGCCAGCAGCTCAGGGACAACAGATACGCAGTATTTT CASSSGTTDTQYF
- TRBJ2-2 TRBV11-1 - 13 TGTGCCAGCACTCCAGCCTACACCGGGGAGCTGTTTTTT CASTPAYTGELFF
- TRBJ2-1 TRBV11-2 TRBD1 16 TGTGCCAGCAGCTTACAGGGGGTAGGAACCTACAATGAGCAGTTCTTC CASSLQGVGTYNEQFF
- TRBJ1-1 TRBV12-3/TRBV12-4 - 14 TGTGCCAGCCGTCCCGGGGGGGCTGCCAGGGAAGCTTTCTTT CASRPGGAAREAFF
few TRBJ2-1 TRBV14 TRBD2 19 TGTGCCAGCAGTGGACTAGCGGGAGTATCCCCCTCCTCCTACAATGAGCAGTTCTTC CASSGLAGVSPSSYNEQFF
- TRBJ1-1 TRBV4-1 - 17 TGCGCCAGCAGCCAAGAGGAGACAGTAAGGGGGAACACTGAAGCTTTCTTT CASSQEETVRGNTEAFF
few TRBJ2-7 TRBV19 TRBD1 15 TGTGTCAGTAGTAGTAGGACAGGCTACTCCTACGAGCAGTACTTC CVSSSRTGYSYEQYF
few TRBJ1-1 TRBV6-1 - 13 TGTGCCGCCCAGAAGCCTGGAGGCACTGAAGCTTTCTTT CAAQKPGGTEAFF
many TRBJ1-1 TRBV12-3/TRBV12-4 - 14 TGTGCCAGCACACAAAACAGGGCGAACACTGAAGCTTTCTTT CASTQNRANTEAFF
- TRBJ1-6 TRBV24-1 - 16 TGTGCCACCAGTGATCCCAAGGCAGGGTCGCATTCACCCCTCCACTTT CATSDPKAGSHSPLHF
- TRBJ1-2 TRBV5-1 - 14 TGCGCCAGCAGCCCCTCAGGGACGATTTATGGCTACACCTTC CASSPSGTIYGYTF